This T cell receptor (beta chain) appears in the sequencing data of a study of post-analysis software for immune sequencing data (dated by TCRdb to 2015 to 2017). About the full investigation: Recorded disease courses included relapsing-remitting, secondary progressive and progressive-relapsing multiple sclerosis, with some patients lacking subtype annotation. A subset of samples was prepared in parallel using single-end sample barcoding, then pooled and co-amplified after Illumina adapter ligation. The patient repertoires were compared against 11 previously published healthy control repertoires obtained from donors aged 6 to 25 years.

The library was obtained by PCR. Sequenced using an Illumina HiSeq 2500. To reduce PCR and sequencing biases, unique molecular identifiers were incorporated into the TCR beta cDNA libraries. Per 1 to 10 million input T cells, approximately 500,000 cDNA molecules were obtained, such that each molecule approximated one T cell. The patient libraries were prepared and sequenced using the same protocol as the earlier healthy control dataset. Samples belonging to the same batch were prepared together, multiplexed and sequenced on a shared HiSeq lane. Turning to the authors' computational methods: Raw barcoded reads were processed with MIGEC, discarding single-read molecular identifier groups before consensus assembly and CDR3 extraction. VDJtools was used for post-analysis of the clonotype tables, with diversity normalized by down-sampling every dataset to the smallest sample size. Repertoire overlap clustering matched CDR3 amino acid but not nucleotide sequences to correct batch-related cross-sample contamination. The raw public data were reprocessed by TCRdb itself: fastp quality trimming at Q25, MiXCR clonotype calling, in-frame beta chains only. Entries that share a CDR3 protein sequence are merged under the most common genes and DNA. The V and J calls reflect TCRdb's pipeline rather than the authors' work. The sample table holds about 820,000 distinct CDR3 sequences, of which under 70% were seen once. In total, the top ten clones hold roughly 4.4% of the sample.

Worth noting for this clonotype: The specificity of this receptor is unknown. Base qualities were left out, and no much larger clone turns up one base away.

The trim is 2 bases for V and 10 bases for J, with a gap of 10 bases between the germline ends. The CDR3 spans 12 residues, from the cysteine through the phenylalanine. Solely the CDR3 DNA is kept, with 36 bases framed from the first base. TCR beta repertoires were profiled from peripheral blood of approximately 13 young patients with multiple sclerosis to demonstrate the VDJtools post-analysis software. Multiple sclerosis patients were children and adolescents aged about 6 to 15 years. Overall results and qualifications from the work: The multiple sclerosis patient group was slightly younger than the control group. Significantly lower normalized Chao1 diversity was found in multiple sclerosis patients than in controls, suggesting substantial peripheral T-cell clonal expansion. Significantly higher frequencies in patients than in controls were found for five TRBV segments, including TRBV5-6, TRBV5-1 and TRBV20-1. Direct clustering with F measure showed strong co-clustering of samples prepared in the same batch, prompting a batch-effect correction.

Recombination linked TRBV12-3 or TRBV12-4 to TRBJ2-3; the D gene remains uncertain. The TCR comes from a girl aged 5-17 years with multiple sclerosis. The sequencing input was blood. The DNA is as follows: TGTGCCAGCAGTTTAAGGGAACACGCGCAGTATTTT. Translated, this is CASSLREHAQYF.